This passage covers 21 T cell receptor beta chains from one sample sequenced in a study of cytomegalovirus exposure and HLA in healthy donors. Assay used: immunoSEQ multiplex PCR; TCRdb lists only in-frame clones, some missing. The sample lists fewer than 100,000 clones; roughly 88% were seen once. Specimen: PBMCs. The origin of the receptors is a man under 40 in good health and CMV-seronegative.

The chain has TRBV29-1 and TRBJ2-1, with 8 bases that match TRBD2. CDR1 and CDR2 (germline): SQVTM, ANQGSEA. V lost 6 bases, J lost 8 bases, and 15 bases stayed unmatched. CDR3 length equals 15 residues. The CDR3: CSVRGGISGSDEQFF. The CDR3 DNA reads as TGCAGCGTCCGGGGGGGGATTAGCGGGTCCGATGAGCAGTTCTTC.

The V and J genes are TRBV6-6 and TRBJ2-3; 7 bases map to TRBD2. This CDR3 has 15 amino acids. From germline, CDR1 is MNHNY and CDR2 SVGAGI (reference sequence). V trimming: 2 bases; J trimming: 1 base; junction bases outside the gene matches: 3. The CDR3 DNA follows: TGTGCCAGCAGTTACATTACTAGCGGCACAGATACGCAGTATTTT. Translating it yields CASSYITSGTDTQYF.

The chain combines TRBV28 with TRBJ1-5, with D unclear. Germline values: CDR1 MDHEN, CDR2 SYDVKM. The CDR3 is 15 residues long. Deletions cut 6 bases from V and 3 bases from J, with 15 bases between. CDR3 protein: CASSYRGVDNQPQHF. The CDR3 bases are TGTGCCAGCAGCTATAGAGGCGTAGACAATCAGCCCCAGCATTTT.

The chain recombines TRBV6-6 with TRBJ2-5; D is uncertain. Germline-derived CDR1 and CDR2 are MNHNY and SVGAGI (reference sequence). V gave up 2 bases and J gave up 4 bases, with 5 bases separating them. The CDR3 consists of 12 residues. The CDR3 DNA is TGTGCCAGCAGTTACCGGGTAGAGACCCAGTACTTC. Its protein product is CASSYRVETQYF.

V usage is TRBV9 and J usage is TRBJ2-2; D remains unclear. Looked up from germline, CDR1 is SGDLS and CDR2 is YYNGEE. V was clipped by 0 bases and J by 6 bases, with 6 bases between them. This CDR3 contains 13 residues. The DNA of the CDR3 is TGTGCCAGCAGCGTAGTAGATCCCGGGGAGCTGTTTTTT. Amino acid sequence: CASSVVDPGELFF.

V gene TRBV18 combines with J gene TRBJ1-3, with a weak D call TRBD1 (5 bases). The CDR3 is 15 amino acids. Between the trimmed V and J ends, which lost 3 bases and 0 bases, there was a span of 9 bases. From germline, CDR1 is KGHSH and CDR2 LQKENI. The CDR3 DNA reads TGTGCCAGCTCACCGACAGTCGACTCTGGAAACACCATATATTTT. The encoded protein is CASSPTVDSGNTIYF.

J is TRBJ2-1 and V is TRBV29-1; D may be TRBD2 (6 bases). Trimming pared 3 bases from V and 7 bases from J, leaving 19 bases between. The CDR3 totals 15 residues. Germline V CDR1 and CDR2: SQVTM, ANQGSEA. The CDR3, as DNA: TGCAGCGTTGAGGGTGGGGGAGGCGGTCTAAATGAGCAGTTCTTC. The encoded protein is CSVEGGGGGLNEQFF.

The genes are TRBV10-3 and TRBJ2-3; TRBD1 is a possible D gene (5 bases). Trimming stripped 10 bases from V and 0 bases from J, with 11 bases between. Germline V gene lookup returns CDR1 ENHRY and CDR2 SYGVKD. The CDR3 is made up of 13 amino acids. Written as DNA, the CDR3 is TGTGCCACACAGCAGGGTAGCACAGATACGCAGTATTTT. It translates to CATQQGSTDTQYF.

This chain connects TRBV2 to TRBJ2-5, with TRBD2 identical over 9 bases. With V trimmed by 6 bases and J by 6 bases, 5 bases remained unmatched. Per the germline V gene, CDR1 is SNHLY and CDR2 is FYNNEI. There are 13 residues in the CDR3. Written as DNA, the CDR3 is TGTGCCAGCAGGCGGGAGGGGATTCAGACCCAGTACTTC. This gives the protein CASRREGIQTQYF.

This clone has only one observation. J is TRBJ1-1 and V is TRBV19; 8 positions match TRBD1. Germline V gene lookup returns CDR1 LNHDA and CDR2 SQIVND (reference sequence). Unmatched junction bases numbered 4, after V lost 5 bases and J lost 5 bases. The CDR3 length is 13 residues. The DNA for the CDR3 is TGTGCCAGTAGTTTACAGGGGGGTACTGAAGCTTTCTTT. This sequence encodes CASSLQGGTEAFF.

The rearrangement joins TRBV19 to TRBJ2-5, with TRBD1 identical over 7 bases. J was trimmed by 5 bases and V by 11 bases; bases with no gene match: 8. This CDR3 has 12 residues. CDR1 and CDR2 from the germline V gene are LNHDA and SQIVND (reference sequence). The CDR3 nucleotides are TGTGCCTCTCGACAGGGTAGGGAGACCCAGTACTTC. It specifies CASRQGRETQYF.

The CDR3 loop is CASTAGDTSNQPQHF. The CDR3 region has the DNA TGTGCCAGCACCGCGGGGGACACTAGCAATCAGCCCCAGCATTTT. The chain carries TRBV2 and TRBJ1-5; D is perhaps TRBD1 (6 bases). Trimming shortened V by 7 bases and J by 0 bases, and 13 bases separated the two germline ends. The CDR3 covers 15 residues. Germline loops: CDR1 SNHLY, CDR2 FYNNEI.

The chain combines TRBV27 with TRBJ2-7; possible D gene TRBD1, 5 bases. The J call may be in error: the DNA end matches TRBJ2-1 better. CDR1 and CDR2 (germline): MNHEY, SMNVEV (reference sequence). The CDR3 has 14 residues. The chain's CDR3 is CASSLMDTYNEQFF. The CDR3 DNA follows: TGTGCCAGCAGTTTAATGGACACTTACAATGAGCAGTTCTTC.

This rearrangement joins TRBV25-1 to TRBJ1-1; maybe TRBD1 (5 bases). V shed 5 bases and J shed 3 bases, with 10 bases lying between them. The CDR3 runs 13 residues. Germline CDR1 reads MGHDK; CDR2 reads SYGVNS. CDR3: CASSPLRDTEAFF. CDR3 nucleotide sequence: TGTGCCAGCAGTCCCCTCAGGGACACTGAAGCTTTCTTT.

The V and J genes are TRBV6-4 and TRBJ2-3; TRBD2 agrees at 12 bases. The CDR3 totals 15 residues. Germline CDR1 is MRHNA and CDR2 is SNTAGT. Trimming took 3 bases from V and 4 from J; bases not matched to a gene: 2. The CDR3 sequence is CASSETSGGPDTQYF. Written as DNA, the CDR3 is TGTGCCAGCAGTGAGACTAGCGGGGGTCCAGATACGCAGTATTTT.

This clone was recorded a few times. The chain uses TRBV11-2 and TRBJ2-2; TRBD1 is a possible D gene (6 bases). Germline lookup yields CDR1 SGHAT and CDR2 FQNNGV. This CDR3 is 13 amino acids long. Trimming left V 3 bases short and J 6 bases short, with 8 bases between. The CDR3 nucleotides read TGTGCCAGCAGCTTCCAGGGGTCCGGGGAGCTGTTTTTT. Its translation: CASSFQGSGELFF.

The chain is built from TRBV9 and TRBJ1-2; D uncertain. This CDR3 has 12 amino acids. CDR1 is SGDLS, CDR2 YYNGEE, per germline. Between the trimmed V and J ends, which lost 5 bases and 11 bases, there was a span of 16 bases. The CDR3 sequence is CASSRTVDGYTF. The CDR3 DNA reads as TGTGCCAGCAGTCGAACTGTAGACGGGTACACCTTC.

This clone appeared a single time. The same CDR3 is also encoded by other DNA sequences in this sample. The rearrangement uses TRBV5-1 and TRBJ2-5; D is possibly TRBD2 (5 bases). The germline CDR1 and CDR2 sequences are SGHRS and YFSETQ. The CDR3 loop spans 15 amino acids. V was pared by 0 bases and J by 5 bases, with 14 bases between. CDR3 coding DNA: TGCGCCAGCAGCTTGGCCGTCGGAACTAGGGAGACCCAGTACTTC. Translated, it gives CASSLAVGTRETQYF.

The genes are TRBV4-1 and TRBJ1-2, with D unclear. The ends were cut back, 1 base at V and 2 bases at J, with 8 bases in the middle. The CDR3 is 14 residues long. Germline V gene sequence: CDR1 MGHRA, CDR2 YSYEKL. CDR3 coding DNA: TGCGCCAGCAGCCAAGTGTCCGGGAACTATGGCTACACCTTC. It codes for CASSQVSGNYGYTF.

The chain has TRBV28 and TRBJ1-4; 7 bases match TRBD1. CDR1 is MDHEN and CDR2 is SYDVKM in the germline V gene. After removal of 3 bases from V and 4 bases from J, the junction contained 11 bases not matched to a gene. CDR3 length: 17 residues. The CDR3: CASSFATGLSLNEKLFF. Written as DNA, the CDR3 is TGTGCCAGCAGTTTTGCGACAGGGCTTTCTCTTAATGAAAAACTGTTTTTT. Based on the CDR3 plus reference TRBV28 and TRBJ1-4, the full variable domain is DVKVTQSSRYLVKRTGEKVFLECVQDMDHENMFWYRQDPGLGLRLIYFSYDVKMKEKGDIPEGYSVSREKKERFSLILESASTNQTSMYLCASSFATGLSLNEKLFFGSGTQLSVL.

The rearrangement joins TRBV6-6 to TRBJ1-5; the D is unclear. This CDR3 spans 14 amino acids. Per the germline V gene, CDR1 is MNHNY and CDR2 is SVGAGI (reference sequence). Trimming left V 0 bases short and J 12 bases short, with 15 bases between. The CDR3 DNA reads as TGTGCCAGCAGTTACTCCGACTCGAGGTTGGTCCAGCATTTT. Translated, it gives CASSYSDSRLVQHF.